The present entry profiles one TCR beta chain with its context. These data originate in a study of shared clonotypes between healthy human individuals. Measured with immunoSEQ multiplex PCR; TCRdb has only the in-frame clones, and not every one. The table lists about 490,000 clones, around 79% of them singletons. The sample taken for sequencing was PBMCs. This clonotype originated in a woman aged 40 to 49 in good health. Some clones in this sample may be carry-over from other donors' samples.

The CDR3 is CAISPDGLAGGGELFF. The DNA for the CDR3 is TGTGCCATCAGCCCAGACGGACTAGCGGGAGGGGGGGAGCTGTTTTTT. The V call is TRBV10-3, the J call TRBJ2-2, with TRBD2 matching over 15 bases. Germline CDR1 and CDR2: ENHRY and SYGVKD. CDR3 size: 16 residues. V gave up 6 bases and J gave up 8 bases; unmatched junction bases: 7.